Listed below are T cell receptor beta chains from one sample, sequenced in a study of blood T cell repertoires in COVID-19. Only in-frame clones appear in the TCRdb table, and some are missing; sequencing was by immunoSEQ multiplex PCR. The data show roughly 300,000 clones, 86% seen once. The sample was peripheral blood. The receptor set was obtained from a woman between 45 and 60 years old with acute or convalescent COVID-19. CDR3s include the opening cysteine and the closing phenylalanine or tryptophan. Fields, in order: clone size, D gene, V gene, CDR3 protein. A D gene is named only where the DNA matches it firmly. Clone size is stated in some rows and not others, as once, few, many or a class when expanded.

clone_size: -; d_call: TRBD2; v_call: TRBV19; cdr3_aa: CASSDPGLGHEQFF
clone_size: -; d_call: TRBD1; v_call: TRBV28; cdr3_aa: CASSSQDRVFYGYTF
clone_size: -; d_call: TRBD2; v_call: TRBV27; cdr3_aa: CASSLRGSGSEYEQYF
clone_size: -; d_call: TRBD1; v_call: TRBV5-4; cdr3_aa: CASSLLGQGSNEQFF
clone_size: -; d_call: TRBD1; v_call: TRBV5-1; cdr3_aa: CASRSGGNQETQYF
clone_size: -; d_call: TRBD1; v_call: TRBV10-3; cdr3_aa: CAISEQGTNEKLFF
clone_size: -; d_call: -; v_call: TRBV5-1; cdr3_aa: CASSLEASYHNEQFF
clone_size: -; d_call: -; v_call: TRBV28; cdr3_aa: CASSYVEIANTGELFF
clone_size: -; d_call: TRBD2; v_call: TRBV9; cdr3_aa: CASSATSGRGTETQYF
clone_size: -; d_call: -; v_call: TRBV30; cdr3_aa: CAWSVRGGPNEKLFF
clone_size: -; d_call: -; v_call: TRBV7-2; cdr3_aa: CASSFGHYTDTQYF
clone_size: -; d_call: -; v_call: TRBV7-9; cdr3_aa: CASSLVNTQPQHF
clone_size: -; d_call: -; v_call: TRBV6-4; cdr3_aa: CASSDAAALNTEAFF
clone_size: -; d_call: -; v_call: TRBV5-4; cdr3_aa: CASSLVAGESNQPQHF
clone_size: -; d_call: -; v_call: TRBV27; cdr3_aa: CASSLSSETQYF
clone_size: -; d_call: TRBD2; v_call: TRBV7-2; cdr3_aa: CASSLVPGLAGETKMYF
clone_size: -; d_call: TRBD1; v_call: TRBV5-1; cdr3_aa: CASSRADRGEQYF
clone_size: -; d_call: -; v_call: TRBV28; cdr3_aa: CASRQPGLSAQYF
clone_size: -; d_call: TRBD1; v_call: TRBV27; cdr3_aa: CASRPLTGGNTIYF
clone_size: -; d_call: -; v_call: TRBV7-3; cdr3_aa: CASSYGTQGNSPLHF
clone_size: -; d_call: -; v_call: TRBV11-2; cdr3_aa: CASSSSANEQYF
clone_size: -; d_call: -; v_call: TRBV19; cdr3_aa: CASSISGQSYEQYF
clone_size: -; d_call: TRBD2; v_call: TRBV24-1; cdr3_aa: CATRDSAGVFTGELFF
clone_size: -; d_call: -; v_call: TRBV7-9; cdr3_aa: CASSLGSGTEAFF
clone_size: -; d_call: -; v_call: TRBV7-9; cdr3_aa: CASSHRVEEKLFF
clone_size: -; d_call: -; v_call: TRBV7-2; cdr3_aa: CASSFYVLSPLHF
clone_size: -; d_call: TRBD1; v_call: TRBV6-2/TRBV6-3; cdr3_aa: CASSLGQGGYSNQPQHF
clone_size: -; d_call: -; v_call: TRBV28; cdr3_aa: CASSLSQGYYGYTF
clone_size: -; d_call: TRBD2; v_call: TRBV19; cdr3_aa: CASMWSSGEDTQYF
clone_size: -; d_call: -; v_call: TRBV28; cdr3_aa: CASSLTAKTQYF
clone_size: -; d_call: TRBD2; v_call: TRBV28; cdr3_aa: CASSSRDYSSYNEQFF
clone_size: -; d_call: TRBD2; v_call: TRBV7-2; cdr3_aa: CASSLVSGSSYEQYF
clone_size: few; d_call: -; v_call: TRBV28; cdr3_aa: CASSLLGGLSNSPLHF
clone_size: -; d_call: TRBD2; v_call: TRBV9; cdr3_aa: CASSVGLAGGSRSYNEQFF
clone_size: -; d_call: -; v_call: TRBV7-8; cdr3_aa: CASRSIGSYEQYF
clone_size: -; d_call: -; v_call: TRBV6-4; cdr3_aa: CASSDSGRPLYGYTF
clone_size: -; d_call: TRBD1; v_call: TRBV24-1; cdr3_aa: CATQGQGVVTQYF
clone_size: few; d_call: -; v_call: TRBV27; cdr3_aa: CASSWGLAERTGELFF
clone_size: -; d_call: -; v_call: TRBV15; cdr3_aa: CATSRDTGFGNQPQHF
clone_size: -; d_call: TRBD1; v_call: TRBV11-2; cdr3_aa: CASSSGTGDYGYTF
clone_size: many; d_call: TRBD1; v_call: TRBV27; cdr3_aa: CASSLGQHGLETQYF
clone_size: once; d_call: -; v_call: TRBV6-2/TRBV6-3; cdr3_aa: CASSLALLPYEQYF
clone_size: -; d_call: -; v_call: TRBV7-9; cdr3_aa: CASSWAQGNTGELFF
clone_size: -; d_call: TRBD2; v_call: TRBV11-3; cdr3_aa: CASSLGGSGGQGWMETQYF
clone_size: -; d_call: TRBD1; v_call: TRBV19; cdr3_aa: CASSSDRIEATEAFF
clone_size: -; d_call: -; v_call: TRBV4-1; cdr3_aa: CASSHAANYQGNTIYF
clone_size: -; d_call: TRBD1; v_call: TRBV6-2/TRBV6-3; cdr3_aa: CASSGTGDEQYF
clone_size: -; d_call: TRBD2; v_call: TRBV29-1; cdr3_aa: CSVGLAGEEQYF
clone_size: -; d_call: -; v_call: TRBV25-1; cdr3_aa: CASSPGGRAQHF
clone_size: -; d_call: TRBD2; v_call: TRBV6-5; cdr3_aa: CASSYGGRANHEQYF
clone_size: few; d_call: -; v_call: TRBV11-2; cdr3_aa: CASSFVDWMAYNEQFF
clone_size: -; d_call: TRBD2; v_call: TRBV7-6; cdr3_aa: CASSLAPGTSGSHYEQYF